The 7 T cell receptor beta chains below all came from one sample that was sequenced in a study of control samples from healthy donors and cancer patients. The data were produced by immunoSEQ multiplex PCR, yet TCRdb's version contains in-frame clones alone and is incomplete. This sample has 150,000 to 200,000 clones, with about 86% found just once. The specimen was blood. The receptors shown here come from a man aged 18 to 29 in good health.

The V gene is TRBV28, the J gene TRBJ2-7; the D gene is possibly TRBD2 (5 bases). The length of the CDR3 is 12 residues. Trimming took 4 bases from V and 4 from J, leaving 8 bases between them. Germline CDR1 MDHEN, CDR2 SYDVKM. The CDR3 DNA reads TGTGCCAGCAGTTCGGAGGTTTACGAGCAGTACTTC. Translation gives CASSSEVYEQYF.

The CDR3 DNA is TGTGCCAGCAGTTCCCCGGGGGGCCCCACCGGGGAGCTGTTTTTT. This encodes CASSSPGGPTGELFF. The gene calls are TRBV28 and TRBJ2-2; D may be TRBD2 (7 bases). V gave up 4 bases and J gave up 4 bases, with 13 bases separating them. Germline CDR1 MDHEN, CDR2 SYDVKM. This CDR3 contains 15 residues.

The chain uses TRBV27 and TRBJ2-7; TRBD2 matches 9 bases. V lost 0 bases to trimming and J lost 6 bases; unmatched junction nucleotides: 0. The germline V gene has CDR1 MNHEY and CDR2 SMNVEV (reference sequence). This CDR3 region has 13 residues. This chain's CDR3 is CASSLSRGGEQYF. In DNA, the CDR3 is TGTGCCAGCAGTTTATCGCGGGGGGGCGAGCAGTACTTC.

The CDR3 sequence is CSVNSGGVQETQYF. The DNA for the CDR3 is TGCAGCGTAAATAGCGGGGGGGTCCAAGAGACCCAGTACTTC. The chain joins TRBV29-1 to TRBJ2-5, with 11 bases matching TRBD2. Germline V gene sequence: CDR1 SQVTM, CDR2 ANQGSEA. The CDR3 runs to 14 residues. V was clipped by 6 bases and J by 1 base; unmatched bases: 4.

This clone was detected only once. The chain links TRBV30 to TRBJ1-2; 7 positions agree with TRBD1. V was clipped by 2 bases and J by 1 base; unmatched bases: 7. CDR1 and CDR2 (germline): GTSNPN, SVGIG (reference sequence). The length of the CDR3 is 15 residues. CDR3 protein: CAWSTQGMGNYGYTF. The CDR3 nucleotides are TGTGCCTGGAGTACACAGGGGATGGGTAACTATGGCTACACCTTC.

V gene TRBV6-5 combines with J gene TRBJ1-1; 11 bases fit TRBD1. Looked up from germline, CDR1 is MNHEY and CDR2 is SVGAGI. The J segment lost 1 base and the V segment lost 6 bases, leaving 4 bases of the junction unmatched. The CDR3 has 15 residues. Written as DNA, the CDR3 is TGTGCCAGCAGCCGGGACAGGGGGGGGAACACTGAAGCTTTCTTT. Its translation is CASSRDRGGNTEAFF.

V and J are TRBV6-5 and TRBJ1-4, with a possible D match to TRBD1 (5 bases). Per germline, CDR1 MNHEY and CDR2 SVGAGI. Trimming shortened V by 9 bases and J by 2 bases, and 16 bases separated the two germline ends. The CDR3 is 15 amino acids. CDR3 sequence reads: CASSAVGGTNEKLFF. The CDR3 bases are TGTGCCAGTTCCGCGGTGGGGGGGACTAATGAAAAACTGTTTTTT.